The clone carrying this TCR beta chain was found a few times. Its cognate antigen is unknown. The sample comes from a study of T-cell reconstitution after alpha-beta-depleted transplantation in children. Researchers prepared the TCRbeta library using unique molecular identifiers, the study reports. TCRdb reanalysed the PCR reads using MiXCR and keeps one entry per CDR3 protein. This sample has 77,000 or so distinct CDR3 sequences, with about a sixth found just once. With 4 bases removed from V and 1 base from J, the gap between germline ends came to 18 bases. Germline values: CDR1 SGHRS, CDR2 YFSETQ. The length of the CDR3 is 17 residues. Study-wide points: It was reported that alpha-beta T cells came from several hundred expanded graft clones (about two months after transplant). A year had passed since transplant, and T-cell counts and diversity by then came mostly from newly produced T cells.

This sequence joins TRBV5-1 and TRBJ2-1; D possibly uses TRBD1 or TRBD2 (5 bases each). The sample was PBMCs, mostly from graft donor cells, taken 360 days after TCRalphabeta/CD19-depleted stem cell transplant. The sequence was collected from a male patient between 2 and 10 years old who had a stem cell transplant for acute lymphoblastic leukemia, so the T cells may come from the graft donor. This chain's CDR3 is CASSAIGGLYSYNEQFF. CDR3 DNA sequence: TGCGCCAGCAGCGCGATTGGGGGTCTCTATTCCTACAATGAGCAGTTCTTC.